The source of this T cell receptor (beta chain) is a study of blood T cell repertoires in COVID-19. Data came from immunoSEQ multiplex PCR; TCRdb stores just in-frame clones and leaves some out. Of about 300,000 clones in the sample, roughly nine tenths are singletons; the top ten hold 1.5% to 2%. This sequence originates from a woman in her thirties with COVID-19, enrolled during active disease. The sample comprised peripheral blood.

The CDR3 region is CASSQGISGNSPLHF. For the CDR3, the DNA is TGTGCCAGCAGTCAGGGGATCTCGGGCAATTCACCCCTCCACTTT. The V gene is TRBV27, the J gene TRBJ1-6, with a weak D call TRBD1 (6 bases). The CDR3 covers 15 residues. Trimming took off 5 bases at V and 7 bases at J, with 15 bases between the two ends. The V gene's germline CDR1 is MNHEY and CDR2 SMNVEV (reference sequence).